This paragraph reports one TCR beta chain. Its antigen remains unidentified. This sample was included in a study of molecular identifiers for immune sequencing clone quantification. Looking at the study overall: For replicates, RNA isolated from around 20,000 or 99,000 naive CD8 cells was divided into five portions, of which four were sequenced. Whole-study results and caveats: Even with some 960,000 naive cells present, spiked Jurkat TCR RNA from one cell was reportedly detectable.

Naive CD8 T cells were picked out by sorting for CD8+CD4-CCR7+CD45RA+. Preparation of the bulk TCR libraries relied on previously described methods and listed TCR primers. TCRdb processed the PCR reads anew with MiXCR; each CDR3 protein has one entry. The sample gives around 320,000 distinct CDR3 sequences, roughly 24% of which show up once; 0.65% to 0.75% is in the top ten. The V and J ends lost 1 base and 0 bases respectively, with 10 bases between them. CDR1 is LGHNA, CDR2 YSLEER, per germline. The CDR3 has 15 residues. Input material: naive CD8+ T cells from blood, with Jurkat cell RNA spiked in. Stated subset: FACS-sorted CD8+CD4-CCR7+CD45RA+ naive T cells. The J gene is TRBJ2-7, the V gene TRBV4-3; D not resolved. This TCR derives from a human donor in good health. Some libraries in this study had Jurkat cell RNA spiked in. In DNA, the CDR3 is TGCGCCAGCAGCCAAGGACGGTCCAGCTCCTACGAGCAGTACTTC. It yields the protein CASSQGRSSSYEQYF.